The rows below give T cell receptor beta chains drawn from one sample of a study of vaccination and CD4 T cells after COVID-19. The antigens for these receptors are not known. TCRdb passed the PCR reads through MiXCR, listing each CDR3 protein once. Here the sample spans some 11,000 distinct CDR3 sequences, about 30% being singletons. The source was CD4+ T cells from blood, cultured in vitro, collected after SARS-CoV-2 vaccination. These receptors came from a human donor who had recovered from COVID-19. Each CDR3 is given with its conserved first and last residue. D genes are given only for firm matches. A row's size may be missing; if present it is once, few, many or a size class.

j_call v_call d_call clone_size cdr3_aa cdr3_nt
TRBJ2-4 TRBV7-9 . . CASSLRLDGVIQYF TGTGCCAGCAGCTTACGACTAGATGGGGTCATTCAGTACTTC
TRBJ1-2 TRBV12-3/TRBV12-4 . . CASSFMGGRSYGYTF TGTGCCAGCAGTTTCATGGGCGGACGATCCTATGGCTACACCTTC
TRBJ1-2 TRBV7-9 . few CASSPRQAPYGYTF TGTGCCAGCAGCCCAAGACAGGCCCCCTATGGCTACACCTTC
TRBJ2-5 TRBV6-4 . few CASSGDMAETQYF TGTGCCAGCAGTGGGGATATGGCAGAGACCCAGTACTTC
TRBJ2-5 TRBV24-1 TRBD1 few CATRRDSQETQYF TGTGCCACCAGACGGGACAGCCAAGAGACCCAGTACTTC
TRBJ2-3 TRBV15 TRBD2 . CATEFGAGGPGIGDTQYF TGTGCCACCGAGTTCGGGGCGGGAGGGCCGGGGATTGGGGATACGCAGTATTTT
TRBJ2-1 TRBV7-2 TRBD2 . CASSLELAGHNEQFF TGTGCCAGCAGCTTAGAGTTAGCGGGTCACAATGAGCAGTTCTTC
TRBJ2-3 TRBV19 . few CASSLGGAGPRDEYF TGTGCCAGTAGTCTTGGGGGGGCAGGCCCTCGCGACGAGTATTTT
TRBJ1-4 TRBV5-8 TRBD1 . CASTGDRAATNEKLFF TGTGCCAGCACCGGGGACAGGGCCGCAACTAATGAAAAACTGTTTTTT
TRBJ2-1 TRBV7-2 . . CASSLINEQFF TGTGCCAGCAGCTTGATAAATGAGCAGTTCTTC
TRBJ1-1 TRBV27 . medium-sized CATKFMGSMNTEAFF TGTGCTACCAAGTTTATGGGCAGCATGAACACTGAAGCTTTCTTT
TRBJ2-5 TRBV29-1 TRBD1 . CSVTGTGGETQYF TGCAGCGTAACCGGGACAGGGGGAGAGACCCAGTACTTC
TRBJ1-6 TRBV20-1 TRBD1 once CSARAGTDNSPPHF TGCAGTGCTAGGGCCGGGACAGATAATTCACCCCCCCACTTT
TRBJ1-5 TRBV19 . large CASSRLGRSNQPQHF TGTGCCAGTAGCCGACTAGGACGGAGCAATCAGCCCCAGCATTTT
TRBJ2-4 TRBV20-1 TRBD1 few CSARTGVFMRAKNIQYF TGCAGTGCTCGGACAGGGGTTTTTATGCGGGCCAAAAACATTCAGTACTTC
TRBJ1-6 TRBV27 . . CASSPPRRPSPLHF TGTGCCAGCAGCCCACCTCGGAGGCCGTCACCCCTCCACTTT
TRBJ1-1 TRBV30 . . CAWRDTGDTEAFF TGTGCCTGGAGGGACACCGGGGACACTGAAGCTTTCTTT
TRBJ1-1 TRBV7-9 . few CASSKGTEAFF TGTGCCAGCAGCAAAGGGACCGAAGCTTTCTTT
TRBJ2-7 TRBV6-2/TRBV6-3 . . CASSFLSVYEQYF TGTGCCAGCAGTTTCCTTAGTGTTTACGAGCAGTACTTC
TRBJ2-7 TRBV20-1 TRBD1 . CSASKGQGAMSYEQYF TGCAGTGCTAGTAAGGGTCAGGGGGCGATGTCCTACGAGCAGTACTTC
TRBJ1-2 TRBV5-8 . . CASSFDPGRYTF TGTGCCAGCAGCTTCGACCCGGGACGCTACACCTTC
TRBJ1-1 TRBV7-3 . few CASSPRTGRDTEAFF TGTGCCAGCAGCCCCCGTACGGGCAGGGACACTGAAGCTTTCTTT
TRBJ2-5 TRBV5-4 . . CASSPSLGGRGETQYF TGTGCCAGCAGCCCTTCTTTAGGGGGACGGGGAGAGACCCAGTACTTC
TRBJ2-3 TRBV30 . once CAWSVSSGKGTQYF TGTGCCTGGAGTGTAAGCTCGGGAAAAGGTACGCAGTATTTT
TRBJ1-3 TRBV20-1 . few CSATRYSGNTIYF TGCAGTGCTACCCGCTACTCTGGAAACACCATATATTTT
TRBJ2-3 TRBV6-1 . few CASKRDGSDTQYF TGTGCCAGCAAACGAGACGGGTCAGATACGCAGTATTTT
TRBJ2-5 TRBV6-1 . few CASSHRGETQYF TGTGCCAGCAGTCACCGGGGCGAGACCCAGTACTTC
TRBJ1-1 TRBV28 . few CASSAPGTGVNTEAFF TGTGCCAGCAGTGCCCCAGGGACGGGGGTGAACACTGAAGCTTTCTTT
TRBJ1-1 TRBV6-1 . . CASSRGGVVNTEAFF TGTGCCAGCAGTCGGGGGGGGGTGGTAAACACTGAAGCTTTCTTT